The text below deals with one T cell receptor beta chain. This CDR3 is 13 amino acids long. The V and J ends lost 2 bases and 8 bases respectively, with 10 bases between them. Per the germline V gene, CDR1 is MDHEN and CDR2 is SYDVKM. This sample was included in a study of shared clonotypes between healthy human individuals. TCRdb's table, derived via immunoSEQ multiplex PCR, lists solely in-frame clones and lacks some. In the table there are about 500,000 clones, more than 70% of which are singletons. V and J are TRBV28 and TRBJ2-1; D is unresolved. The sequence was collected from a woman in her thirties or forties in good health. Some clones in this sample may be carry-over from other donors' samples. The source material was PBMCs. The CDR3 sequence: CASSLAAIDEQFF. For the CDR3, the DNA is TGTGCCAGCAGTTTAGCGGCTATCGATGAGCAGTTCTTC.